This T cell receptor beta chain was identified in a study of control samples from healthy donors and cancer patients. Some clones are missing from TCRdb's copy, which holds only in-frame ones; the method was immunoSEQ multiplex PCR. There are just over 150,000 clones in the sample; over 90% occur only once, and approximately 2.5% lies in the top ten. This CDR3 is 12 amino acids long. V lost 4 bases to trimming and J lost 8 bases, with 10 bases between them. Germline V gives CDR1 SGHRS, CDR2 YFSETQ. The chain carries TRBV5-1 and TRBJ2-1; no definite D call. The specimen was blood. The source is a man in his fifties or sixties in good health. The CDR3 DNA reads TGCGCCAGCAGCCTCGTCCTCCATGAGCAGTTCTTC. As protein: CASSLVLHEQFF.